Shown below are 10 T cell receptor beta chains from a single sample sequenced in a study of T cells in Graves' hyperthyroidism and ophthalmopathy. RNA transcripts served as the template for amplifying TCR beta CDR3 regions. First-round RT-PCR with HTBI primers amplified the TCR CDR3 region. Via MiXCR, TCRdb re-called the multiplex PCR reads, giving one row per CDR3 protein. Here the sample spans roughly 500,000 distinct CDR3 sequences, 35% to 55% being singletons. The sample comprised peripheral blood or thyroid tissue (not recorded which). These receptor sequences come from an adult woman with Graves' disease, either hyperthyroidism or ophthalmopathy (not recorded which).

The chain combines TRBV9 with TRBJ2-2; D is unresolved. Germline CDR1 and CDR2: SGDLS and YYNGEE. Trimming removed 0 bases from V and 0 bases from J, with 3 bases in between. This CDR3 spans 14 amino acids. CDR3 sequence (DNA): TGTGCCAGCAGCGTAGGCACGAACACCGGGGAGCTGTTTTTT. It translates to CASSVGTNTGELFF.

This clonotype occurred a few times. The rearrangement uses TRBV10-3 and TRBJ1-2; no definite D call. The CDR3 is made up of 11 amino acids. Per the germline V gene, CDR1 is ENHRY and CDR2 is SYGVKD. V was cut by 8 bases and J by 7 bases, with 11 bases left in between. DNA of the CDR3: TGTGCCATCTCTGGCAGCCTTGGCTACACCTTC. Its protein is CAISGSLGYTF.

This clonotype was detected a few times. The gene calls are TRBV11-2 and TRBJ2-7, with 7 nucleotides matching TRBD1. Germline-derived CDR1 and CDR2 are SGHAT and FQNNGV. V was pared by 5 bases and J by 4 bases, with 11 bases of the junction left unmatched. The CDR3 totals 15 residues. The DNA for the CDR3 is TGTGCCAGCAGCACCGAGGGGAAGGGGGCTTACGAGCAGTACTTC. Its translation is CASSTEGKGAYEQYF.

This clonotype has a count of ten or more. The chain uses TRBV12-3 or TRBV12-4 and TRBJ2-2, with D unclear. The V end was cut by 0 bases, the J end by 4 bases, with 6 bases between. The CDR3 has 14 amino acids. The CDR3 protein is CASSLAGTTGELFF. The CDR3 DNA follows: TGTGCCAGCAGTTTAGCCGGTACCACCGGGGAGCTGTTTTTT.

Turning to this clonotype: A junction boundary mismatches the germline segment, possibly from a read error. J is TRBJ2-7 and V is TRBV7-2, with D hard to call. Germline V CDR1 and CDR2: SGHTA, FQGNSA. The CDR3 consists of 11 residues. CDR3 coding DNA: TGTGCCGGCAGCTTAGGTGGAGAGCAGTACTTC. Protein sequence: CAGSLGGEQYF.

This clonotype was recorded only once. A read error is possible here, since a much larger clone lies one base away. The chain combines TRBV11-2 with TRBJ2-7; 7 positions match TRBD2. Germline V CDR1 and CDR2: SGHAT, FQNNGV. This CDR3 comprises 15 residues. This chain's CDR3 is CASTRPGRGSYERYF. In nucleotides, the CDR3 is TGTGCCAGCACCCGCCCGGGGAGGGGTTCCTACGAGCGGTACTTC.

This clonotype was counted many times. The V gene is TRBV12-3 or TRBV12-4, the J gene TRBJ1-5; D is possibly TRBD1 (6 bases). The CDR3 is made up of 13 amino acids. V dropped 6 bases and J dropped 7 bases, with 13 bases sitting between them. CDR3 nucleotide sequence: TGTGCCAGCAGGGCACAGGGTTCGCAGCCCCAGCATTTT. Amino acids: CASRAQGSQPQHF.

This clonotype was seen repeatedly, ten times or more. The V call is TRBV6-6, the J call TRBJ1-6; D unclear. Per the germline V gene, CDR1 is MNHNY and CDR2 is SVGAGI (reference sequence). The CDR3 runs to 14 residues. Deletions cut 0 bases from V and 9 bases from J, with 9 bases between. The CDR3 sequence is CASSYSMVFSPLHF. CDR3 in DNA: TGTGCCAGCAGTTACTCGATGGTTTTTTCACCCCTCCACTTT.

As for this clonotype: Germline is not matched at one junction end, which may reflect a read error. CDR3 in amino acids: CADKEQFF. Written as DNA, the CDR3 is TGTGCCGACAAGGAGCAGTTCTTC. The V call is TRBV2, the J call TRBJ2-1; D is uncertain. The CDR3 extends over 8 amino acids. In germline, CDR1 is SNHLY, CDR2 FYNNEI. The whole variable domain, filled in from reference TRBV2 and TRBJ2-1, reads EPEVTQTPSHQVTQMGQEVILRCVPISNHLYFYWYRQILGQKVEFLVSFYNNEISEKSEIFDDQFSVERPDGSNFTLKIRSTKLEDSAMYFCADKEQFFGPGTRLTVL.

The CDR3 spells CARDRTSGYEQYF. The CDR3 DNA reads TGTGCTAGAGATCGGACTAGCGGCTACGAGCAGTACTTC. The J gene is TRBJ2-7, the V gene TRBV25-1, with TRBD2 identical over 10 bases. The CDR3 covers 13 residues. Germline V lookup: CDR1 MGHDK, CDR2 SYGVNS.